The present entry profiles one T cell receptor (beta chain) with its context. No cognate antigen has been identified for it. No clone much larger than this one lies a single base away; base qualities are absent. This specimen belongs to a study of Tregs in tolerant kidney transplant recipients (dated by TCRdb to about 2019). Looking at the study overall: Before combined kidney and bone marrow transplantation, this study identified donor-specific regulatory T cells using TCRbeta sequencing and then followed those same cells after transplant. TCRbeta repertoire sequencing was used in a few healthy controls to compare several ways of expanding Tregs specific for an allogeneic donor.

On the study overall, not on this receptor specifically: The most biologically relevant and donor-specific TCRbeta repertoire appeared to be identified by expanding Tregs with activated donor B cells. The study was constrained by small patient numbers, and validation of the findings is required in larger populations and under other immunosuppression protocols. Biological reproducibility was not directly assessed, although technical replication error appeared to be minimal.

For TCRbeta CDR3 sequencing, genomic DNA was extracted from sorted cells using the QIAGEN DNeasy Blood and Tissue Kit. Through immunoSEQ, high-throughput TCRbeta CDR3 sequencing was done commercially, including PCR amplification with internal controls and bias correction. The source study handled its data this way. Unique productive TCRbeta sequences were defined by CDR3 nucleotide sequence where primers matched, and otherwise by CDR3 amino acid sequence together with Vbeta and Jbeta genes. Sorting error was corrected by removing sequences shared between sorted populations at a frequency ratio of 2:1 or less, and the remaining shared sequences were assigned to the higher population. A sequence was defined as donor-reactive if the sequence was expanded at least 5-fold in CFSE-low cells compared with unstimulated cells and had a frequency of at least 0.01% in CFSE-low cells. Jensen-Shannon divergence calculated on the top 100 TCRbeta sequences ranked by frequency was used to measure repertoire divergence. When a sample had multiple sequencing runs, each run was corrected for sorting error separately and the runs were then pooled. Imported from immuneACCESS, the table was reduced by TCRdb to in-frame sequences with V and J called. These copies leave out some clones; in studies compared against another copy, an unresolved V gene accounts for under half, and the cause of the remainder is not known. V and J calls and clone size are given by that table; D and trimming were obtained from the DNA. The sample data list 35,000 to 55,000 clones, and about 89% of these were observed just once. Around 0.67% of the sample is taken by the ten largest.

Unstimulated Tregs (CD4+CD25+CD127-), CD4+ non-Tregs (CD4+CD25-), CD4 and CD8 cells were FACS-sorted from thawed PBMCs. Thawed PBMCs were rested overnight at 37 degrees C with approximately 200 IU/ml IL-2 before Treg sorting. Healthy control blood came either as purchased buffy coats or from healthy volunteers. Healthy control blood was processed by Ficoll density gradient to PBMCs and cryopreserved; patient PBMCs were collected before and after transplant. The germline V gene encodes CDR1 SQVTM and CDR2 ANQGSEA. There are 14 amino acids in the CDR3, from cysteine to phenylalanine inclusive. Solely the CDR3 DNA is kept, with 42 bases framed from the first base. The junction shows trimming of 6 bases on V and 9 bases on J, and the gene matches do not reach 12 bases of it.

The sequencing sample was made of Tregs from blood. The source of this sequence is a human donor in good health. The V and J segments used are TRBV29-1 and TRBJ2-4; 9 of the junction bases match TRBD1. The CDR3 region: CSVVGTGRGGIQYF. The DNA sequence is given as TGCAGCGTGGTAGGGACAGGGAGAGGGGGCATTCAGTACTTC.